A single sample is the source of the 15 T cell receptor beta chains below, sequenced in a study of cytomegalovirus exposure and HLA in healthy donors. Researchers ran the PCR with 60 Vbeta and 13 Jbeta primers. Sequencing used immunoSEQ multiplex PCR; TCRdb keeps in-frame clones, though not all of them. The sample shows around 150,000 clones, roughly four fifths of them seen only once. The sample taken for sequencing was PBMCs. The source of these receptors is a male donor in good health and CMV-seronegative.

V gene TRBV28 combines with J gene TRBJ1-1; D is perhaps TRBD1 (6 bases). Per germline, CDR1 MDHEN and CDR2 SYDVKM. The ends were cut back, 5 bases at V and 1 base at J, with 11 bases in the middle. The CDR3 runs to 14 residues. CDR3 coding DNA: TGTGCCAGCAGTGACGAACAGGGGAACACTGAAGCTTTCTTT. Translating it yields CASSDEQGNTEAFF. The full variable domain, with the rest looked up from reference TRBV28 and TRBJ1-1, is DVKVTQSSRYLVKRTGEKVFLECVQDMDHENMFWYRQDPGLGLRLIYFSYDVKMKEKGDIPEGYSVSREKKERFSLILESASTNQTSMYLCASSDEQGNTEAFFGQGTRLTVV.

DNA of the CDR3: TGTGCCAGCATTTCCGGCGGGTCGGCGGGGGACGAGCAGTACTTC. Translating it yields CASISGGSAGDEQYF. The rearrangement joins TRBV2 to TRBJ2-7; TRBD2 matches at 7 bases. Germline V CDR1 and CDR2: SNHLY, FYNNEI. There are 15 residues in the CDR3. The ends lost 7 bases at V and 5 bases at J; junction bases unmatched: 14. Using reference TRBV2 and TRBJ2-7 for the parts outside the CDR3, the full variable domain is EPEVTQTPSHQVTQMGQEVILRCVPISNHLYFYWYRQILGQKVEFLVSFYNNEISEKSEIFDDQFSVERPDGSNFTLKIRSTKLEDSAMYFCASISGGSAGDEQYFGPGTRLTVT.

The gene calls are TRBV13 and TRBJ2-7; D might be TRBD2 (6 bases). Germline CDR1 is PRHDT and CDR2 is FYEKMQ (reference sequence). This CDR3 contains 13 residues. With 5 bases removed from V and 6 bases from J, the gap between germline ends came to 14 bases. The CDR3 DNA reads as TGTGCCAGCAGCAAGCGGGCCCCCCGCGAGCAGTACTTC. This encodes CASSKRAPREQYF.

The V call is TRBV6-5, the J call TRBJ2-7; tentatively, D is TRBD2 (6 bases). Trimming removed 5 bases at V and 3 bases at J, with 14 bases between. CDR1 MNHEY and CDR2 SVGAGI come from the germline V gene. The CDR3 loop spans 14 amino acids. The CDR3 region has the DNA TGTGCCAGCAGTCCGGAGGGACCGGTCTACGAGCAGTACTTC. Amino acid sequence: CASSPEGPVYEQYF.

This chain uses TRBV25-1 with TRBJ2-1; TRBD2 aligns across 7 bases. Germline values: CDR1 MGHDK, CDR2 SYGVNS. The CDR3 sequence is 16 residues long. Trimming removed 7 bases from V and 1 base from J; junction bases left unmatched: 10. CDR3: CASKRSWRGSYNEQFF. The DNA of the CDR3 is TGTGCCAGCAAGCGTAGTTGGCGGGGGTCCTACAATGAGCAGTTCTTC.

The V call is TRBV27, the J call TRBJ2-5; the match to TRBD2 covers 9 bases. The CDR3 is made up of 18 amino acids. Germline V gene lookup returns CDR1 MNHEY and CDR2 SMNVEV (reference sequence). Unmatched junction bases numbered 10, after V lost 2 bases and J lost 0 bases. CDR3 bases: TGTGCCAGCAGTTTACTCACCGGGGCTAGCGGGGACCAAGAGACCCAGTACTTC. It yields the protein CASSLLTGASGDQETQYF.

This clone was seen only once. The J gene is TRBJ2-7, the V gene TRBV30; D not resolved. CDR1 is GTSNPN and CDR2 is SVGIG in the germline V gene (reference sequence). CDR3 size: 12 residues. V lost 0 bases and J lost 3, with 6 bases in between. This CDR3 is CAWSVVDYEQYF. The DNA for the CDR3 is TGTGCCTGGAGTGTAGTAGACTACGAGCAGTACTTC.

The chain carries TRBV4-1 and TRBJ1-2; 7 bases line up with TRBD1. This CDR3 has 16 amino acids. Unmatched junction bases numbered 10, after V lost 5 bases and J lost 1 base. CDR1 is MGHRA, CDR2 YSYEKL, per germline. CDR3 in amino acids: CASSYRDSGVNYGYTF. The CDR3 DNA reads TGCGCCAGCAGCTATAGGGACAGTGGAGTTAACTATGGCTACACCTTC.

This chain uses TRBV4-1 with TRBJ2-3; 7 bases align to TRBD1. Germline-derived CDR1 and CDR2 are MGHRA and YSYEKL. V dropped 5 bases and J dropped 2; count of bases not matched to a gene: 10. CDR3 length: 16 amino acids. The CDR3 region has the DNA TGCGCCAGCAGCGGCCACCGGGACAGTTACACAGATACGCAGTATTTT. Protein: CASSGHRDSYTDTQYF.

The V and J genes are TRBV15 and TRBJ2-6, with D uncertain. The germline V gene has CDR1 LNHNV and CDR2 YYDKDF (reference sequence). There are 14 residues in the CDR3. V was shortened by 6 bases and J by 0 bases, with 6 bases between the two germline ends. Here the CDR3 DNA reads TGTGCCACCAGACGTAGCTCTGGGGCCAACGTCCTGACTTTC. Translated, it gives CATRRSSGANVLTF.

The rearrangement links TRBV2 to TRBJ1-2; maybe TRBD1 (5 bases). Germline CDR1 SNHLY, CDR2 FYNNEI. There are 14 residues in the CDR3. V shed 7 bases and J shed 3 bases, with 15 bases lying between them. The CDR3 is CASNPGGKYYGYTF. The CDR3 nucleotides read TGTGCCAGCAACCCGGGGGGGAAATACTATGGCTACACCTTC.

The V and J genes are TRBV4-1 and TRBJ2-6; D is perhaps TRBD1 (6 bases). Per the germline V gene, CDR1 is MGHRA and CDR2 is YSYEKL. V gave up 3 bases and J gave up 1 base, with 10 bases separating them. This CDR3 contains 16 residues. The CDR3 spells CASSQETGSGANVLTF. The CDR3 DNA is TGCGCCAGCAGCCAGGAGACAGGTTCTGGGGCCAACGTCCTGACTTTC.

This clone was seen only a few times. The CDR3 DNA reads TGTGCCAGCAGCCCCCGGAGCGGGAAGCGCGCTGGAGATACGCAGTATTTT. Protein: CASSPRSGKRAGDTQYF. The chain employs TRBV7-2 and TRBJ2-3, with 7 bases fitting TRBD2. Germline V gene sequence: CDR1 SGHTA, CDR2 FQGNSA. V lost 5 bases to trimming and J lost 5 bases; unmatched junction nucleotides: 16. The length of the CDR3 is 17 residues.

About this clone: One end of the junction does not line up with germline, which may come from a read error. This rearrangement joins TRBV27 to TRBJ1-2; TRBD1 matches at 9 bases. This CDR3 is built from 15 residues. CDR1 MNHEY and CDR2 SMNVEV come from the germline V gene (reference sequence). The CDR3: CASSPTPTGGGGCTF. CDR3 DNA sequence: TGTGCCAGCAGTCCAACCCCTACAGGGGGCGGAGGCTGCACCTTC.

The chain is built from TRBV5-6 and TRBJ1-4; 7 bases match TRBD1. Germline-derived CDR1 and CDR2 are SGHDT and YYEEEE. The ends lost 1 base at V and 4 bases at J; junction bases unmatched: 7. This CDR3 spans 16 amino acids. The CDR3 DNA sequence: TGTGCCAGCAGCTTGCTAGGGGGCAACGGTAATGAAAAACTGTTTTTT. Its translation: CASSLLGGNGNEKLFF.